This is a list of T cell receptor beta chains from one sample in a study of blood T cells in healthy people across ages. TCRdb re-called the 5' RACE reads through MiXCR, storing one row per CDR3 protein. The table records 1.2 million to 1.5 million distinct CDR3 sequences, approximately 42% of them present only once. The sample consisted of blood. These receptors came from a woman younger than 35 in good health. Both conserved end residues are part of each CDR3. Fields, in order: V gene, J gene, CDR3 protein.

V gene: TRBV12-3/TRBV12-4
J gene: TRBJ2-1
CDR3 protein: CASILGVNEQFF

V gene: TRBV4-2
J gene: TRBJ2-1
CDR3 protein: CASSQDNALSYNEQFF

V gene: TRBV20-1
J gene: TRBJ2-1
CDR3 protein: CSARHFSGLSNNEQFF

V gene: TRBV20-1
J gene: TRBJ1-2
CDR3 protein: CSALQGLGYTF

V gene: TRBV7-9
J gene: TRBJ2-3
CDR3 protein: CATTGQGTDTQYF

V gene: TRBV11-2
J gene: TRBJ2-1
CDR3 protein: CASRKMGQGGNEQFF

V gene: TRBV7-2
J gene: TRBJ1-2
CDR3 protein: CASSLVTHTGSVGYGYTF

V gene: TRBV27
J gene: TRBJ2-5
CDR3 protein: CASSYQGRGRSETQYF

V gene: TRBV6-1
J gene: TRBJ2-1
CDR3 protein: CASTQEESYNEQFF

V gene: TRBV14
J gene: TRBJ2-5
CDR3 protein: CASSEVAAQETQYF

V gene: TRBV5-6
J gene: TRBJ1-4
CDR3 protein: CASSILARGPGEKLFF

V gene: TRBV14
J gene: TRBJ2-1
CDR3 protein: CASSQDVGLAAYNEQFF

V gene: TRBV6-6
J gene: TRBJ1-4
CDR3 protein: CASGSVATNEKLFF